The entry that follows covers one T cell receptor (beta chain) sequence. This clone was seen more than once but under ten times. What this receptor recognizes is not known. It has no much larger one-base neighbor in the sample; base qualities were not kept. This sample is part of a study of blood T cell dynamics during melanoma immunotherapy (dated by TCRdb to the early 2020s). About the investigation overall: The patients had metastatic melanoma and were given first-line pembrolizumab or nivolumab plus ipilimumab as standard of care in the United Kingdom. The training cohort consisted of consecutive patients, while an additional independent group of patients from the same centre was pooled to form an external validation set. Peripheral T cell receptor repertoires of metastatic melanoma patients were profiled before and after one cycle of checkpoint inhibitor therapy to find early correlates of response.

Every bulk PBMC sample was loaded with the same fixed amount of roughly 400 ng of DNA. TCR beta CDR3 sequences were amplified from genomic DNA using the immunoSEQ TCRb Assay kit according to manufacturer instructions. The KAPA Library Quantification Kit for Illumina platforms was used to quantify the pooled libraries by qPCR. Sequencing of the pooled libraries was done on an Illumina NextSeq 500, with clustering at roughly 0.55-1.2 pM. Regarding the original processing steps: The TCR data were analyzed using immunoSEQ ANALYZER and the R LymphoSeq package. A rearrangement efficiency score was calculated as productive divided by the sum of productive and non-productive CDR3 sequences. Clonality was assessed using the Gini coefficient and diversity using the Renyi index at alpha=1, with pairwise comparisons between timepoints within each patient. In LymphoSeq, clonal relatedness was computed with an edit distance of 3 and repertoire similarity was computed with the Bhattacharyya coefficient. To classify response, a linear discriminant analysis based on week-3 changes in clonality and diversity was built using the R MASS and caret packages. TCRdb mirrors the immuneACCESS table, restricted to in-frame sequences. Some clones are absent from its copies; in checked studies, under half trace to an unresolved V gene, and the reason for the others is unknown. V, J and clone size are taken as reported in that table, and D and trimming were inferred from the DNA itself. This sample has thousands of clones in its table, and approximately 90% of those were observed once. The ten largest clones capture roughly 6.7% of the sample.

Here is what the overall study found, with its caveats: Whether the T cell clones driving repertoire changes were melanoma-specific or reflected general immune activation could not be determined in the study. A bifurcated reorganization of the PBMC repertoire at W3, with increased clonality or increased diversity, was observed in patients who later achieved disease control, unlike in progressors. The relatively small sample size was acknowledged as a potential limitation on generalization of the results.

Read against the paper, the sample's time point label means: week 3, after first cycle of checkpoint inhibitor. Blood samples were taken at two points: before treatment (T0) and at week 3 (W3), which came after the first cycle of checkpoint blockade. Except for two patients with rapid clinical progression, response was assessed 12 weeks after the first infusion by RECIST 1.1; disease control meant complete response, partial response or stable disease. Patients were excluded for prior systemic cancer treatment, concomitant immunosuppressant therapy or synchronous other active malignancies. TCR beta was sequenced in both bulk PBMC and plasma cell-free DNA in order to track circulating cells as well as T cell turnover. PBMC were isolated from blood with Lymphoprep and SepMate tubes, followed by red cell lysis. QIAamp DNA Blood Mini kits were used to extract DNA from PBMC and from sorted T cell subsets.

The CDR3 measures 13 amino acids from cysteine to phenylalanine. The kept DNA is CDR3 alone, 39 bases in frame from the first base. CDR1 and CDR2 (MNHEY, SMNVEV) derive from the germline V gene (reference sequence). A distance of 15 bases separates the germline ends of V and J, which lose 8 bases and 4 bases respectively. Sequenced here: blood, sampled from a patient treated with checkpoint blockade. The sequence is built from TRBV27 and TRBJ2-7; the D call is possibly TRBD1 or TRBD2, each sharing 7 bases. This receptor was taken from a human donor with melanoma. CDR3 sequence: CASGGRGRYEQYF. The DNA is TGTGCCAGCGGGGGGAGGGGGCGATACGAGCAGTACTTC.